These T cell receptor beta chains were read from a single sample in a study of blood T cell repertoires in COVID-19. Profiled with immunoSEQ multiplex PCR; TCRdb holds only in-frame clones, not every one. This table holds 200,000 to 250,000 clones, 70% to 85% found once. Material: PBMCs or T cells enriched from blood (not recorded which). These receptors were taken from a woman aged 35 to 49 with acute COVID-19. Both conserved end residues are part of each CDR3.

j_gene: TRBJ2-1; v_gene: TRBV5-1; CDR3aa: CASSSKLGPNNDNEQFF
j_gene: TRBJ1-2; v_gene: TRBV7-8; CDR3aa: CASSFRSAAANYGYTF
j_gene: TRBJ2-7; v_gene: TRBV19; CDR3aa: CASSIDLSSYEQYF
j_gene: TRBJ2-1; v_gene: TRBV28; CDR3aa: CASRPEGVGNEQFF
j_gene: TRBJ2-2; v_gene: TRBV18; CDR3aa: CASSLTVANTGELFF
j_gene: TRBJ1-5; v_gene: TRBV2; CDR3aa: CASSETQGNQPQHF
j_gene: TRBJ1-6; v_gene: TRBV6-6; CDR3aa: CASSLLKGDNSPLHF
j_gene: TRBJ2-7; v_gene: TRBV6-6; CDR3aa: CASSYSGTTYEQYF
j_gene: TRBJ1-5; v_gene: TRBV27; CDR3aa: CASSLRRSNQPQHF
j_gene: TRBJ2-5; v_gene: TRBV18; CDR3aa: CASSPPRTGLGGETQYF
j_gene: TRBJ1-5; v_gene: TRBV5-5; CDR3aa: CASSLRPSGVGINQPQHF
j_gene: TRBJ2-7; v_gene: TRBV14; CDR3aa: CASRLYPRGYEQYF
j_gene: TRBJ1-1; v_gene: TRBV5-6; CDR3aa: CASSLGGPEAFF
j_gene: TRBJ2-1; v_gene: TRBV16; CDR3aa: CASSHNNEQFF
j_gene: TRBJ1-4; v_gene: TRBV20-1; CDR3aa: CSASTGETANEKLFF
j_gene: TRBJ1-2; v_gene: TRBV19; CDR3aa: CASSVTGDLSGYTF
j_gene: TRBJ2-7; v_gene: TRBV20-1; CDR3aa: CSASGLVPLQSSYEQYF
j_gene: TRBJ2-7; v_gene: TRBV27; CDR3aa: CASSLDRYSYEQYF
j_gene: TRBJ2-3; v_gene: TRBV14; CDR3aa: CASSPLPSGSSTDTQYF
j_gene: TRBJ1-5; v_gene: TRBV7-8; CDR3aa: CASRAGTGGIGAQHF
j_gene: TRBJ2-1; v_gene: TRBV4-3; CDR3aa: CASSQAPIGSSYNEQFF
j_gene: TRBJ1-4; v_gene: TRBV19; CDR3aa: CASSPPAGLANEKLFF
j_gene: TRBJ2-3; v_gene: TRBV28; CDR3aa: CASSVIPGEIADTQYF
j_gene: TRBJ1-2; v_gene: TRBV5-6; CDR3aa: CASSLGDRGRSGYGYTF
j_gene: TRBJ1-6; v_gene: TRBV19; CDR3aa: CASSSTGDSPLHF
j_gene: TRBJ1-2; v_gene: TRBV14; CDR3aa: CASSQPGYGYGYTF
j_gene: TRBJ1-1; v_gene: TRBV2; CDR3aa: CASSSGQGNTEAFF
j_gene: TRBJ2-5; v_gene: TRBV6-4; CDR3aa: CASSDPRRRETQYF
j_gene: TRBJ1-2; v_gene: TRBV5-1; CDR3aa: CASSAAAGMDYGYTF
j_gene: TRBJ2-3; v_gene: TRBV10-3; CDR3aa: CAISGVAGGADTQYF
j_gene: TRBJ1-6; v_gene: TRBV30; CDR3aa: CAWGPGQGNSPLHF
j_gene: TRBJ2-5; v_gene: TRBV9; CDR3aa: CASSALAGGQETQYF
j_gene: TRBJ2-2; v_gene: TRBV19; CDR3aa: CASIARRDTGELFF
j_gene: TRBJ1-5; v_gene: TRBV2; CDR3aa: CASAGDNQPQHF
j_gene: TRBJ2-5; v_gene: TRBV24-1; CDR3aa: CATSDFLAGATQYF
j_gene: TRBJ1-2; v_gene: TRBV27; CDR3aa: CASSMDRDKHLSYGYTF
j_gene: TRBJ2-3; v_gene: TRBV4-3; CDR3aa: CASSQLAGGISTDTQYF
j_gene: TRBJ2-1; v_gene: TRBV7-9; CDR3aa: CASSVSRNTVHEQFF
j_gene: TRBJ1-3; v_gene: TRBV5-1; CDR3aa: CASSPGVVEGNTIYF
j_gene: TRBJ2-2; v_gene: TRBV11-2; CDR3aa: CASRVPGQQNTGELFF
j_gene: TRBJ1-2; v_gene: TRBV10-3; CDR3aa: CATGGQNYGYTF
j_gene: TRBJ2-2; v_gene: TRBV19; CDR3aa: CASRFDTGELFF
j_gene: TRBJ1-2; v_gene: TRBV7-9; CDR3aa: CASQRVLAGYTF
j_gene: TRBJ2-1; v_gene: TRBV4-2; CDR3aa: CASSQAARTSGTYNEQFF
j_gene: TRBJ2-3; v_gene: TRBV9; CDR3aa: CASGEGGTDTQYF
j_gene: TRBJ1-5; v_gene: TRBV6-5; CDR3aa: CASGDRANQPQHF
j_gene: TRBJ1-5; v_gene: TRBV2; CDR3aa: CASSGQESSNQPQHF
j_gene: TRBJ1-1; v_gene: TRBV4-1; CDR3aa: CASSQDPQGGRGTEAFF
j_gene: TRBJ1-4; v_gene: TRBV18; CDR3aa: CASSLQSEVKKLFF
j_gene: TRBJ1-2; v_gene: TRBV29-1; CDR3aa: CSALGLGGGYGYTF
j_gene: TRBJ2-1; v_gene: TRBV2; CDR3aa: CASSVTGSSYNEQFF
j_gene: TRBJ2-5; v_gene: TRBV2; CDR3aa: CASRNLLSQETQYF
j_gene: TRBJ1-5; v_gene: TRBV10-1; CDR3aa: CASSEGVNQPQHF
j_gene: TRBJ2-7; v_gene: TRBV20-1; CDR3aa: CSASRRSSYEQYF
j_gene: TRBJ2-5; v_gene: TRBV7-2; CDR3aa: CASSFRWTSGGAGQTQYF
j_gene: TRBJ1-5; v_gene: TRBV5-1; CDR3aa: CASSSGQNSNQPQHF
j_gene: TRBJ1-1; v_gene: TRBV6-2/TRBV6-3; CDR3aa: CASSYFKGGLNTEAFF